This T cell receptor (beta chain) emerged from a study of OX40 agonist ivuxolimab in advanced cancers. This clone showed up just a few times. Distinct nucleotide sequences in the sample also encode this CDR3. Produced via immunoSEQ multiplex PCR; TCRdb's table is partial and in-frame only. This table has about 61,000 clones, 75% to 90% appearing once. Sample: CD4+ or CD8+ T cells sorted from blood, taken in a trial of the OX40 agonist ivuxolimab. The clonotype originates from an adult with an advanced solid tumor such as melanoma, head and neck, liver or kidney cancer.

CDR3 bases: TGTGCCAGCAGCGTAGAACAGGGAGGGACTGAAGCTTTCTTT. Translating it yields CASSVEQGGTEAFF. The chain is built from TRBV9 and TRBJ1-1, with D possibly TRBD1 on 6 matching bases. The CDR3 has 14 amino acids. V lost 0 bases to trimming and J lost 5 bases, with 11 bases between them. Germline CDR1 and CDR2: SGDLS and YYNGEE.